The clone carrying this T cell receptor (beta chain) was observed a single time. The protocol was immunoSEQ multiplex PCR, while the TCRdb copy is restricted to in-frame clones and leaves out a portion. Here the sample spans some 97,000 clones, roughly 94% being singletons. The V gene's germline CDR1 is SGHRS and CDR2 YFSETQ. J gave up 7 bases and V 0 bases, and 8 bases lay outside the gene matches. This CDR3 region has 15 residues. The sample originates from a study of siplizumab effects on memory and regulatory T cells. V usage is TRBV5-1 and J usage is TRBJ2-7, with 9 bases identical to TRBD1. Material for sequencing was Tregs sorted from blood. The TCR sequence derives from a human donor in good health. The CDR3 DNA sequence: TGCGCCAGCAGCTTGGGTTGGGACAGGGTTGGGGAGCAGTACTTC. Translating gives CASSLGWDRVGEQYF.